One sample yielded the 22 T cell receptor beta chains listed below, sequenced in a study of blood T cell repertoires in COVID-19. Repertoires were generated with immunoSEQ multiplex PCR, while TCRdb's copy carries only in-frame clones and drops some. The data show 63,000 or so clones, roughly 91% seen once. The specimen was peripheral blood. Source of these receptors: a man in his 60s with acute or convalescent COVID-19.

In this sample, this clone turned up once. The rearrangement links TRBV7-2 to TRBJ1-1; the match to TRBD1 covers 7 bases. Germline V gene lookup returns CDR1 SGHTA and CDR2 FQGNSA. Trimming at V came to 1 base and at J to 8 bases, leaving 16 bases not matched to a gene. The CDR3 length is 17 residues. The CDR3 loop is CASSLGELGTGDNEAFF. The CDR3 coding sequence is TGTGCCAGCAGCTTAGGGGAGCTAGGTACAGGGGACAACGAAGCTTTCTTT.

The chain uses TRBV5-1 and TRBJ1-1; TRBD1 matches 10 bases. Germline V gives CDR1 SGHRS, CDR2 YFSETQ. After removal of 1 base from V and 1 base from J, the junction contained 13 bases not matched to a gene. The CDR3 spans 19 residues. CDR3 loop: CASSLRGQGSSYPNTEAFF. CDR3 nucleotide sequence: TGCGCCAGCAGCTTGCGGGGACAGGGGTCTTCCTACCCGAACACTGAAGCTTTCTTT.

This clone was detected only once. CDR3 nucleotides: TGTGCCAGCAGAATGCGTGGGGCGCTTTCAATCACTGAAGCTTTCTTT. This encodes CASRMRGALSITEAFF. The chain uses TRBV27 and TRBJ1-1, with D possibly being TRBD1 (5 bases). The CDR3 runs to 16 residues. Germline V CDR1 and CDR2: MNHEY, SMNVEV (reference sequence). Trimming pared 6 bases from V and 4 bases from J, leaving 21 bases between.

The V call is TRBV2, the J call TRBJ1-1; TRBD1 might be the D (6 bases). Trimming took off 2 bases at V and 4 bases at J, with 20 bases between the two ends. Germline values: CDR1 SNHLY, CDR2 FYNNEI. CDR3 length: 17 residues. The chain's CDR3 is CASSETRGGSRSTEAFF. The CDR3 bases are TGTGCCAGCAGTGAAACTAGGGGGGGCTCAAGGAGCACTGAAGCTTTCTTT.

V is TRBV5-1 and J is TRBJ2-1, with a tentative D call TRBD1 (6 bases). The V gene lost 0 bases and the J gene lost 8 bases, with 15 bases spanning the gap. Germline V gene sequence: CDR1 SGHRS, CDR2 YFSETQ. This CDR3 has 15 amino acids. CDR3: CASSLGTGTYYEQFF. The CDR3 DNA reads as TGCGCCAGCAGCTTGGGAACCGGGACATATTATGAGCAGTTCTTC.

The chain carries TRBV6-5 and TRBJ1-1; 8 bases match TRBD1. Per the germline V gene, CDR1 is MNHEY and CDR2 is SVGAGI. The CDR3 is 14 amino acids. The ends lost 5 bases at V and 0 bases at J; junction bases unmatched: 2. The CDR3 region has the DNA TGTGCCAGCAGTCGGACAGGGATGAACACTGAAGCTTTCTTT. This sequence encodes CASSRTGMNTEAFF.

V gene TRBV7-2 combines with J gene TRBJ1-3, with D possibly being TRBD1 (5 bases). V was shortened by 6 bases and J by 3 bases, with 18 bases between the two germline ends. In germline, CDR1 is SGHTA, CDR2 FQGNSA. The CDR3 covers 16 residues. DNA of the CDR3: TGTGCCAGCAGTTCCACGGCGGGGGATTTTGGAAACACCATATATTTT. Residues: CASSSTAGDFGNTIYF.

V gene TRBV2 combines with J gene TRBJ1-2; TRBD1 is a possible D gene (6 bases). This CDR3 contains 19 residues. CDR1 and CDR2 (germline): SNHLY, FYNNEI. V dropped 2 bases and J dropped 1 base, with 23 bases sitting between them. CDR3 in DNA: TGTGCCAGCAGTGAATATATAGTAACCGGGACAAGAAATAACTATGGCTACACCTTC. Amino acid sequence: CASSEYIVTGTRNNYGYTF. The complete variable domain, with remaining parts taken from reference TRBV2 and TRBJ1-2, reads EPEVTQTPSHQVTQMGQEVILRCVPISNHLYFYWYRQILGQKVEFLVSFYNNEISEKSEIFDDQFSVERPDGSNFTLKIRSTKLEDSAMYFCASSEYIVTGTRNNYGYTFGSGTRLTVV.

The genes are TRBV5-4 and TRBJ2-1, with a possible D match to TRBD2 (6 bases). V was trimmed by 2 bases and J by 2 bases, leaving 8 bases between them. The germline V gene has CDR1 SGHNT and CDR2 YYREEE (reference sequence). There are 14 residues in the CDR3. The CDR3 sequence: CASSFGGAYNEQFF. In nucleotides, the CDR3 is TGTGCCAGCAGCTTTGGAGGGGCCTACAATGAGCAGTTCTTC.

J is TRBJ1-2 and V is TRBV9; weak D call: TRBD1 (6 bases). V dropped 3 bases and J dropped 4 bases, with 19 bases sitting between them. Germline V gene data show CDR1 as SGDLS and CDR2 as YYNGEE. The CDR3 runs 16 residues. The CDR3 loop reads CASSAPRGGQSYGYTF. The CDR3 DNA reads TGTGCCAGCAGCGCCCCACGGGGGGGGCAGAGCTATGGCTACACCTTC.

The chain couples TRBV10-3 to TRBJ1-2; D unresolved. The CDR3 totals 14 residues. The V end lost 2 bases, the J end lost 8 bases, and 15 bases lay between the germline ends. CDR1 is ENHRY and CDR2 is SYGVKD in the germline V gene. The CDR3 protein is CAISEDVKGGGYTF. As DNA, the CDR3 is TGTGCCATCAGTGAGGATGTAAAGGGAGGCGGCTACACCTTC.

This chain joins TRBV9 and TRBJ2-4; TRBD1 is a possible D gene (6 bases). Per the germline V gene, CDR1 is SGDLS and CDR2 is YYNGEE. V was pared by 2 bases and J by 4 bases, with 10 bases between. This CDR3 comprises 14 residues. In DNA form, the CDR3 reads TGTGCCAGCAGCGTCGGGACACAAAAAAACATTCAGTACTTC. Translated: CASSVGTQKNIQYF. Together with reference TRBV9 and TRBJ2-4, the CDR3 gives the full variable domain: DSGVTQTPKHLITATGQRVTLRCSPRSGDLSVYWYQQSLDQGLQFLIQYYNGEERAKGNILERFSAQQFPDLHSELNLSSLELGDSALYFCASSVGTQKNIQYFGAGTRLSVL.

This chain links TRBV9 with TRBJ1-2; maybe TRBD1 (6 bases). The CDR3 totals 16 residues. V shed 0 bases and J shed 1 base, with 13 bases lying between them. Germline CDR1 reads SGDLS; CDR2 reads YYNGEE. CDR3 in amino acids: CASSVGAGAINYGYTF. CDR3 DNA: TGTGCCAGCAGCGTAGGAGCAGGGGCGATTAACTATGGCTACACCTTC.

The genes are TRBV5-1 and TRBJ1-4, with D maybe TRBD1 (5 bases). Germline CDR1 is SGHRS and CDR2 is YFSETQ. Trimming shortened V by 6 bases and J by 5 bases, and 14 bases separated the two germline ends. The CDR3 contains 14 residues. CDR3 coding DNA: TGCGCCAGCAAGGTGGCAGGGCAGAATGAAAAACTGTTTTTT. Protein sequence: CASKVAGQNEKLFF.

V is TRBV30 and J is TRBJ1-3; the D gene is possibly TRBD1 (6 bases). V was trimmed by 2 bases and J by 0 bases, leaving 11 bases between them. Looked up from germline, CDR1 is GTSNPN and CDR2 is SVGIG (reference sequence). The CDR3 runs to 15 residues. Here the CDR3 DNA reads TGTGCCTGGAGTCACACAGGGAGCTCTGGAAACACCATATATTTT. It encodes CAWSHTGSSGNTIYF.

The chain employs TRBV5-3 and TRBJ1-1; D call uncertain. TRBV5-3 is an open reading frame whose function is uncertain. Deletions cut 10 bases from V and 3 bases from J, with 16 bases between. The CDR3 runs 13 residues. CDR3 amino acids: CADFIGWDTEAFF. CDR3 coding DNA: TGTGCCGACTTTATCGGATGGGACACTGAAGCTTTCTTT.

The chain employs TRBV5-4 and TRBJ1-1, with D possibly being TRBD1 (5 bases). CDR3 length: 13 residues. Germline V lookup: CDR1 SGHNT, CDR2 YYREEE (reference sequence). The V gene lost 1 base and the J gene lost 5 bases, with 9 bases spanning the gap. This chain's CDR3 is CASSLTGVTEAFF. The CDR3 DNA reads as TGTGCCAGCAGCTTGACGGGGGTAACTGAAGCTTTCTTT.

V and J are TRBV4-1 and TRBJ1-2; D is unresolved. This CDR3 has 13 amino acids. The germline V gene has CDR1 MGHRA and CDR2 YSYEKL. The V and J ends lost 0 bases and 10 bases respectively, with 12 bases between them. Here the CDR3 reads CASSQEYQTTYTF. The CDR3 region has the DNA TGCGCCAGCAGCCAAGAATATCAAACAACCTACACCTTC.

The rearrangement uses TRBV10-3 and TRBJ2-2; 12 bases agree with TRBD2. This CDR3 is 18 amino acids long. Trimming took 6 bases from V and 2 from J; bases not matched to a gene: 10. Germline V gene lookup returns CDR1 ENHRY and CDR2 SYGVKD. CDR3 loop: CAISTSQLAGGNTGELFF. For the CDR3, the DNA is TGTGCCATCAGCACATCCCAACTAGCGGGGGGAAACACCGGGGAGCTGTTTTTT.

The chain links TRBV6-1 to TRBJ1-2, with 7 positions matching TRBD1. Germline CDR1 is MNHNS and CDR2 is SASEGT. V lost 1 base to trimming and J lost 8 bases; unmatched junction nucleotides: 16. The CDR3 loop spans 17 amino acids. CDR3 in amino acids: CASSEVVTRTGQVGYTF. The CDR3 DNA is TGTGCCAGCAGTGAAGTAGTAACCAGGACAGGCCAGGTGGGCTACACCTTC.

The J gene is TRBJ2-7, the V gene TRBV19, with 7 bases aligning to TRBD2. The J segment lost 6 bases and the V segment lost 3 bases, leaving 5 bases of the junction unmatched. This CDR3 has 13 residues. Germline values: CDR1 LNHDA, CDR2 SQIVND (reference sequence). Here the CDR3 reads CASSMRGSGEQYF. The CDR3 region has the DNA TGTGCCAGTAGTATGCGGGGGTCGGGCGAGCAGTACTTC. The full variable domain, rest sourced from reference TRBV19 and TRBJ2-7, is DGGITQSPKYLFRKEGQNVTLSCEQNLNHDAMYWYRQDPGQGLRLIYYSQIVNDFQKGDIAEGYSVSREKKESFPLTVTSAQKNPTAFYLCASSMRGSGEQYFGPGTRLTVT.

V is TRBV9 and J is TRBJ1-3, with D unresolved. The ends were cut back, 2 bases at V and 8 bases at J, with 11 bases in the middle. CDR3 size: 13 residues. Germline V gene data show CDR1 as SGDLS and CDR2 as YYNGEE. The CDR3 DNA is TGTGCCAGCAGCGTCGGGAAATGGGACACCATATATTTT. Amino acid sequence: CASSVGKWDTIYF.